The 14 T cell receptor beta chains reported below all come from one sample, sequenced in a study of cytomegalovirus exposure and HLA in healthy donors. A multiplex PCR was run with 60 Vbeta primers and 13 Jbeta primers. TCRdb keeps only in-frame clones here, not all; method: immunoSEQ multiplex PCR. The table shows about 180,000 clones, with 80% occurring only once. Input material: PBMCs. The origin of the receptors is a man aged 40-50 years in good health and CMV-seronegative.

This clone was found a few times. V usage is TRBV5-4 and J usage is TRBJ2-5; D gene uncertain. V lost 4 bases to trimming and J lost 5 bases, with 9 bases between them. The CDR3 has 12 amino acids. The germline V gene has CDR1 SGHNT and CDR2 YYREEE (reference sequence). The CDR3 nucleotides read TGTGCCAGCAGCCGGTCAATGGAGACCCAGTACTTC. This encodes CASSRSMETQYF.

V usage is TRBV7-2 and J usage is TRBJ2-7; the D gene is possibly TRBD2 (6 bases). The germline gives CDR1 SGHTA, CDR2 FQGNSA. V dropped 4 bases and J dropped 4 bases, with 8 bases sitting between them. The CDR3 has 12 residues. The chain's CDR3 is CASSSTSYEQYF. The CDR3, as DNA: TGTGCCAGCAGCTCGACTAGTTACGAGCAGTACTTC.

This chain uses TRBV11-2 with TRBJ2-7; D ambiguous. CDR1 is SGHAT, CDR2 FQNNGV, per germline. The V gene lost 4 bases and the J gene lost 3 bases, with 4 bases spanning the gap. The CDR3 runs to 11 residues. CDR3: CASSSFYEQYF. The CDR3 region has the DNA TGTGCCAGCAGCTCCTTCTACGAGCAGTACTTC.

The rearrangement joins TRBV29-1 to TRBJ2-5, with 11 bases lining up with TRBD2. V shed 6 bases, J shed 2 bases, and the junction held 14 bases outside the gene matches. This CDR3 has 17 amino acids. Germline V gives CDR1 SQVTM, CDR2 ANQGSEA. DNA of the CDR3: TGCAGCGTCAACGGTATAGCGGGAGGGGAGACACAAGAGACCCAGTACTTC. The encoded protein is CSVNGIAGGETQETQYF.

This rearrangement joins TRBV10-3 to TRBJ2-4, with 8 bases fitting TRBD1. There are 13 residues in the CDR3. V lost 6 bases to trimming and J lost 10 bases; unmatched junction nucleotides: 8. The germline V gene encodes CDR1 ENHRY and CDR2 SYGVKD. The CDR3 loop reads CAIRGPGQDIQYF. The CDR3 region has the DNA TGTGCCATCAGAGGGCCGGGACAGGATATTCAGTACTTC.

V usage is TRBV7-9 and J usage is TRBJ2-5, with 9 bases lining up with TRBD2. The length of the CDR3 is 14 residues. CDR1 and CDR2 from the germline V gene are SEHNR and FQNEAQ (reference sequence). V lost 5 bases, J lost 5 bases, and 6 bases stayed unmatched. In DNA form, the CDR3 reads TGTGCCAGCAGCATGGGACTAGCCGAGGAGACCCAGTACTTC. This encodes CASSMGLAEETQYF. Combining the CDR3 with reference TRBV7-9 and TRBJ2-5 gives the whole variable domain DTGVSQNPRHKITKRGQNVTFRCDPISEHNRLYWYRQTLGQGPEFLTYFQNEAQLEKSRLLSDRFSAERPKGSFSTLEIQRTEQGDSAMYLCASSMGLAEETQYFGPGTRLLVL.

The chain has TRBV11-1 and TRBJ2-5; TRBD2 matches 13 bases. The CDR3 loop spans 13 amino acids. V was clipped by 2 bases and J by 11 bases; unmatched bases: 2. Germline assignment: CDR1 SGHAT and CDR2 FQDESV (reference sequence). CDR3 nucleotides: TGTGCCAGCAGCTTAACGACTAGCGGGGGGCAGTACTTC. It encodes CASSLTTSGGQYF.

This clone has a handful of counts. The CDR3 sequence: CASSVGRAGAYNEQFF. CDR3 bases: TGTGCCAGCAGCGTAGGTCGAGCGGGAGCCTACAATGAGCAGTTCTTC. The V call is TRBV9, the J call TRBJ2-1; 8 nucleotides match TRBD2. Germline loops: CDR1 SGDLS, CDR2 YYNGEE. V gave up 0 bases and J gave up 2 bases; unmatched junction bases: 4. The CDR3 totals 16 residues.

The chain links TRBV4-3 to TRBJ2-7; D ambiguous. Germline V gene sequence: CDR1 LGHNA, CDR2 YSLEER. Deletions cut 0 bases from V and 2 bases from J, with 8 bases between. CDR3 size: 14 residues. CDR3 nucleotides: TGCGCCAGCAGCCAAGATGCTAACCCCTACGAGCAGTACTTC. This encodes CASSQDANPYEQYF.

This chain joins TRBV6-1 and TRBJ1-5; a weak D match, TRBD1 (6 bases). CDR1 and CDR2 (germline): MNHNS, SASEGT. The CDR3 totals 16 residues. Trimming removed 6 bases at V and 9 bases at J, with 24 bases between. The CDR3 sequence is CASRELLQGTWVPQHF. As DNA, the CDR3 is TGTGCCAGCAGGGAACTCCTACAGGGAACTTGGGTGCCCCAGCATTTT.

This clone is a singleton in its sample. The chain joins TRBV19 to TRBJ2-2; D uncertain. With 2 bases removed from V and 2 bases from J, the gap between germline ends came to 6 bases. The CDR3 length is 14 residues. Germline V CDR1 and CDR2: LNHDA, SQIVND (reference sequence). CDR3 amino acids: CASSIRHNTGELFF. In DNA, the CDR3 is TGTGCCAGTAGTATAAGACATAACACCGGGGAGCTGTTTTTT.

V is TRBV6-1 and J is TRBJ2-5; a weak D match, TRBD2 (6 bases). The CDR3 runs 13 residues. The germline V gene has CDR1 MNHNS and CDR2 SASEGT. The V and J ends lost 5 bases and 1 base respectively, with 8 bases between them. This CDR3 reads CASSRDSQETQYF. The CDR3 nucleotides are TGTGCCAGCAGTCGGGACTCCCAAGAGACCCAGTACTTC.

The rearrangement uses TRBV5-6 and TRBJ2-7; weak D call: TRBD1 (5 bases). In germline, CDR1 is SGHDT, CDR2 YYEEEE. The CDR3 consists of 12 residues. The V end lost 3 bases, the J end lost 3 bases, and 7 bases lay between the germline ends. The CDR3 DNA sequence: TGTGCCAGCAGCTCGGACATCTACGAGCAGTACTTC. It codes for CASSSDIYEQYF.

The chain combines TRBV18 with TRBJ1-2; 7 nucleotides match TRBD1. The junction had 6 bases not matched to a gene; V was cut back by 3 bases and J by 2 bases. The CDR3 loop spans 15 amino acids. Germline loops: CDR1 KGHSH, CDR2 LQKENI. The DNA for the CDR3 is TGTGCCAGCTCACCTAGGGGGCTGATCAACTATGGCTACACCTTC. It is translated as CASSPRGLINYGYTF.